Presented here are 15 T cell receptor beta chains from one specimen sequenced in a study of cytomegalovirus exposure and HLA in healthy donors. Here immunoSEQ multiplex PCR was the method, and the copy in TCRdb shows in-frame clones only, minus some. This sample has 200,000 to 300,000 clones, with around nine tenths found just once. The sequenced sample was PBMCs. The receptors originated from a young man in good health and CMV-seronegative.

This clone appeared once. This rearrangement joins TRBV5-5 to TRBJ2-7; 9 positions match TRBD1. Germline values: CDR1 SGHKS, CDR2 YYEKEE (reference sequence). J gave up 5 bases and V 4 bases, and 10 bases lay outside the gene matches. The CDR3 has 15 amino acids. CDR3 DNA sequence: TGTGCCAGCAGCGACGGGACAGGGAGAAGAAACGAGCAGTACTTC. This encodes CASSDGTGRRNEQYF.

The chain has TRBV11-2 and TRBJ1-2, with 8 bases lining up with TRBD1. Germline lookup yields CDR1 SGHAT and CDR2 FQNNGV. V lost 1 base and J lost 1; bases outside the gene matches: 2. The CDR3 covers 15 residues. Here the CDR3 reads CASSLAGTGNYGYTF. CDR3 in DNA: TGTGCCAGCAGCTTAGCTGGGACAGGTAACTATGGCTACACCTTC.

This chain links TRBV7-9 with TRBJ2-2, with a tentative D call TRBD2 (5 bases). Germline V gives CDR1 SEHNR, CDR2 FQNEAQ (reference sequence). The CDR3 length is 15 residues. The V end was cut by 1 base, the J end by 5 bases, with 11 bases between. This chain's CDR3 is CASSLDGVVTGELFF. CDR3 sequence (DNA): TGTGCCAGCAGCTTAGACGGGGTAGTGACCGGGGAGCTGTTTTTT.

V and J are TRBV27 and TRBJ2-7; TRBD2 aligns across 7 bases. Per germline, CDR1 MNHEY and CDR2 SMNVEV (reference sequence). The V segment lost 6 bases and the J segment 3 bases; nucleotides outside the gene matches: 5. This CDR3 contains 13 residues. CDR3 amino acids: CASRGAGDYEQYF. CDR3 DNA sequence: TGTGCCAGCAGAGGGGCGGGGGACTACGAGCAGTACTTC.

This clone has more than one count but fewer than ten. This chain connects TRBV19 to TRBJ1-5, with 8 positions matching TRBD1. After removal of 4 bases from V and 6 bases from J, the junction contained 8 bases not matched to a gene. This CDR3 is built from 15 residues. CDR1 LNHDA and CDR2 SQIVND come from the germline V gene (reference sequence). CDR3 nucleotides: TGTGCCAGTAGTACGGCGGGACAGGCGGCTCAGCCCCAGCATTTT. As protein: CASSTAGQAAQPQHF.

Concerning this clone itself: The same CDR3 arises from other DNA sequences in this sample as well. The CDR3 DNA is TGTGCCAGCAGCGTGGCTAGCGGTTCCTACGAGCAGTACTTC. As protein: CASSVASGSYEQYF. This chain joins TRBV9 and TRBJ2-7, with 7 nucleotides matching TRBD2. CDR3 length equals 14 residues. Per the germline V gene, CDR1 is SGDLS and CDR2 is YYNGEE. J lost 1 base, V lost 2 bases, and 3 bases had no gene match.

The chain joins TRBV6-1 to TRBJ2-1; D is unclear. This CDR3 region has 13 residues. Trimming took off 4 bases at V and 2 bases at J, with 6 bases between the two ends. Germline V gives CDR1 MNHNS, CDR2 SASEGT. As DNA, the CDR3 is TGTGCCAGCAGTGTTGGCACCTACAATGAGCAGTTCTTC. It is translated as CASSVGTYNEQFF.

The chain employs TRBV28 and TRBJ1-6, with unresolved D. Trimming took 2 bases from V and 4 from J, leaving 12 bases between them. This CDR3 has 16 residues. The germline CDR1 and CDR2 sequences are MDHEN and SYDVKM. DNA of the CDR3: TGTGCCAGCAGTTTAACTGGTAGCCGGTATAATTCACCCCTCCACTTT. Translating it yields CASSLTGSRYNSPLHF. The full variable domain, in which reference TRBV28 and TRBJ1-6 provide the parts outside the CDR3, is DVKVTQSSRYLVKRTGEKVFLECVQDMDHENMFWYRQDPGLGLRLIYFSYDVKMKEKGDIPEGYSVSREKKERFSLILESASTNQTSMYLCASSLTGSRYNSPLHFGNGTRLTVT.

V gene TRBV25-1 combines with J gene TRBJ2-6; 7 nucleotides align to TRBD1. The CDR3 runs to 16 residues. CDR1 is MGHDK, CDR2 SYGVNS, per germline. V dropped 7 bases and J dropped 0; count of bases not matched to a gene: 6. CDR3 region: CASIGGWSSGANVLTF. In DNA form, the CDR3 reads TGTGCCAGCATAGGGGGCTGGAGCTCTGGGGCCAACGTCCTGACTTTC.

This clone showed up many times. J is TRBJ2-7 and V is TRBV6-6; weak D call: TRBD2 (5 bases). Deletions cut 0 bases from V and 4 bases from J, with 7 bases between. This CDR3 is built from 13 residues. Germline V gene sequence: CDR1 MNHNY, CDR2 SVGAGI (reference sequence). The CDR3 DNA follows: TGTGCCAGCAGTTACTCCCGCGGGTACGAGCAGTACTTC. This encodes CASSYSRGYEQYF.

This chain connects TRBV11-3 to TRBJ1-2; D unresolved. V lost 0 bases and J 9 bases, leaving 11 bases between the germline ends. This CDR3 comprises 13 residues. Germline lookup yields CDR1 SGHNT and CDR2 YENEEA. The CDR3 region has the DNA TGTGCCAGCAGCTTAGATAACGGAGGGAGCTACACCTTC. Protein: CASSLDNGGSYTF.

The CDR3 coding sequence is TGTGCCAGCAGTAAGGGACAGGGGTTGAACACTGAAGCTTTCTTT. It translates to CASSKGQGLNTEAFF. The chain recombines TRBV6-5 with TRBJ1-1; TRBD1 matches at 10 bases. The CDR3 spans 15 residues. Germline V gene sequence: CDR1 MNHEY, CDR2 SVGAGI. After removal of 5 bases from V and 0 bases from J, the junction contained 3 bases not matched to a gene.

This chain uses TRBV18 with TRBJ1-1; 7 positions match TRBD1. CDR1 and CDR2 from the germline V gene are KGHSH and LQKENI. CDR3 length equals 13 residues. J was trimmed by 6 bases and V by 2 bases; bases with no gene match: 3. The CDR3 sequence: CASSPGTAAEAFF. In DNA, the CDR3 is TGTGCCAGCTCACCAGGGACAGCGGCTGAAGCTTTCTTT. The whole variable domain, filled in from reference TRBV18 and TRBJ1-1, reads NAGVMQNPRHLVRRRGQEARLRCSPMKGHSHVYWYRQLPEEGLKFMVYLQKENIIDESGMPKERFSAEFPKEGPSILRIQQVVRGDSAAYFCASSPGTAAEAFFGQGTRLTVV.

The chain links TRBV4-3 to TRBJ2-2, with a possible D match to TRBD1 (6 bases). In germline, CDR1 is LGHNA, CDR2 YSLEER. This CDR3 has 15 residues. V lost 5 bases and J 5 bases, leaving 15 bases between the germline ends. This CDR3 is CASSFRPGATGELFF. CDR3 nucleotides: TGCGCCAGCAGCTTCCGTCCAGGGGCGACCGGGGAGCTGTTTTTT.

This rearrangement joins TRBV4-3 to TRBJ2-7, with D possibly TRBD2 on 6 matching bases. Germline values: CDR1 LGHNA, CDR2 YSLEER. The CDR3 spans 15 residues. V dropped 1 base and J dropped 4 bases, with 14 bases sitting between them. The CDR3 DNA sequence: TGCGCCAGCAGCCAAGTCCCCGGGAGCAGGTACGAGCAGTACTTC. Amino acid sequence: CASSQVPGSRYEQYF.